This entry concerns a single T cell receptor (beta chain). Antigen specificity is unknown. The draw of peripheral blood yielded about 9.4 milliliters from each donor. PCR was performed a second time for 7 to 11 cycles using a sample-barcoded 5' primer and a J-beta primer mix. The authors tagged each cDNA molecule using a template-switch adaptor with 12 random nucleotides. Every sample returned 2.5 million or more CDR3-containing paired-end reads. In TCRdb, the 5' RACE reads were re-called with MiXCR into one record per CDR3 protein. The sample lists about 1.6 million distinct CDR3 sequences; about 31% were seen once. Germline V gene data show CDR1 as MNHEY and CDR2 as SMNVEV (reference sequence). V lost 5 bases and J 2 bases, leaving 15 bases between the germline ends. This CDR3 is 16 amino acids long. This entry comes from a study of blood T cells in healthy people across ages. General observations from the study: More naive CD4+ cells and higher diversity marked long-lived donors relative to aged donors.

Sequencing used blood. The TCR was taken from a woman aged 25 to 39 in good health. The chain has TRBV27 and TRBJ2-2, with D possibly matching TRBD1 (6 bases). For the CDR3, the DNA is TGTGCCAGCAGTGCCACAGGGCACATAAACACCGGGGAGCTGTTTTTT. The encoded protein is CASSATGHINTGELFF.